These T cell receptor beta chains were read from a single sample in a study of regulatory T cells in long-lasting Graves disease. Each CDR3 protein gets one entry after TCRdb re-called the multiplex PCR reads with MiXCR. The data contain approximately 440,000 distinct CDR3 sequences, around 16% of them singletons. The sample was also linked to a second study, of T cells in Graves' hyperthyroidism and ophthalmopathy.

The material sequenced was peripheral blood mononuclear cells (PBMCs), taken at new diagnosis, from a patient treated with antithyroid drugs. The receptors come from a man between 40 and 49 years old with Graves disease. Both conserved end residues are part of each CDR3. The D gene is left open where the match is weak. Clone sizes are given selectively: once, few, many, or a class where the clone is expanded.

TRBJ1-5 TRBV20-1 - - TGCAGTGCGCAACAGGGCCCTAGCAATCAGCCCCAGCATTTT CSAQQGPSNQPQHF
TRBJ1-1 TRBV29-1 TRBD1 few TGCAGCGTAGGGACAGGAAAGAACACTGAAGCTTTCTTT CSVGTGKNTEAFF
TRBJ1-2 TRBV9 TRBD1 few TGTGCCAGCAGCGGACAGGGGGCGCTTGGCTACACCTTC CASSGQGALGYTF
TRBJ1-6 TRBV20-1 - - TGCAGTGCTCCCACCGGGACAAATAATTCACCCCTCCACTTT CSAPTGTNNSPLHF
TRBJ2-2 TRBV7-9 - - TGTGCCAGCAGCTCGGTCCCTTCCGGGGAGCTGTTTTTT CASSSVPSGELFF
TRBJ2-3 TRBV20-1 TRBD2 few TGCAGTGCCGCCCGAGCGGGAGGGCCGACAGATACGCAGTATTTT CSAARAGGPTDTQYF
TRBJ2-2 TRBV9 - many TGTGCCAGCAGCGTAGGTGGAGGGGGCATTCTCGGGGAGCTGTTTTTT CASSVGGGGILGELFF
TRBJ2-1 TRBV20-1 TRBD1 many TGCAGTGCTAGAGATTGGACAGGGGGTAATAATGAGCAGTTCTTC CSARDWTGGNNEQFF
TRBJ1-4 TRBV25-1 - - TGTGCCAGCAGTGAATGGGGGGGTCGTGAAAAACTGTTTTTT CASSEWGGREKLFF
TRBJ2-1 TRBV27 TRBD2 few TGTGCCAGCAGTTTTTTTGCTAGCGGGAGGGAGTCCTACAATGAGCAGTTCTTC CASSFFASGRESYNEQFF
TRBJ2-7 TRBV20-1 TRBD1 many TGCAGTGCTAGAGATATTGGCGGGACAGGGAACTTACTCGAGCAGTACTTC CSARDIGGTGNLLEQYF
TRBJ1-2 TRBV30 - many TGTGCCTGGAGGGGCTATCATGGCTACACCTTC CAWRGYHGYTF
TRBJ2-7 TRBV3-1 - - TGTGCCAGCAGCCCTCCGTACCGAAACGAGCAGTACTTC CASSPPYRNEQYF
TRBJ2-3 TRBV30 TRBD1 many TGTGCCTGGAGTCTGGGACAGGGGGCCGCAGATACGCAGTATTTT CAWSLGQGAADTQYF
TRBJ2-7 TRBV2 TRBD1 many TGTGCCAGCAGCCAGACAGGGGGCTTCTACGAGCAGTACTTC CASSQTGGFYEQYF
TRBJ2-1 TRBV12-3/TRBV12-4 TRBD2 many TGTGCCAGCAGTCTGGGACTAGCGGGAGGGCCTCCCTACAATGAGCAGTTCTTC CASSLGLAGGPPYNEQFF
TRBJ2-2 TRBV9 TRBD2 few TGTGCCAGCAGCGGAGCGGGAGGGCCAGTCACCGGGGAGCTGTTTTTT CASSGAGGPVTGELFF
TRBJ1-1 TRBV11-1 - - TGTGCCAGCAGCTTGACAGAGACGAACACTGAAGCTTTCTTT CASSLTETNTEAFF
TRBJ2-7 TRBV5-5 - - TGTGCCAGCAGCTTGGTTTCGAGCCCCGGGACCTACGAGCAGTACTTC CASSLVSSPGTYEQYF
TRBJ2-1 TRBV24-1 TRBD1 many TGTGCCACCAGTGATTCAAGGACAGGGTTAGTCGATGAGCAGTTCTTC CATSDSRTGLVDEQFF
TRBJ2-7 TRBV10-1 - - TGCGCCAGCAGTGAAAGCGGGCAGCAGTACTTC CASSESGQQYF
TRBJ2-5 TRBV12-3/TRBV12-4 TRBD2 - TGTGCCAGCAGTTTACAACTAGCGGCAATTCAAGAGACCCAGTACTTC CASSLQLAAIQETQYF
TRBJ2-5 TRBV20-1 - many TGCAGTGCTACCCTCCAAGAGACCCAGTACTTC CSATLQETQYF
TRBJ2-7 TRBV5-1 TRBD1 few TGCGCCAGCAGCTCCTCGGGGACAGGGGATGCCGAGCAGTACTTC CASSSSGTGDAEQYF
TRBJ2-5 TRBV6-1 TRBD1 - TGTGCCAGCACCAGGGGGCGCGGACAAGAGACCCAGTACTTC CASTRGRGQETQYF
TRBJ2-7 TRBV6-1 - many TGTGCCAGCGGGCGGTCCCAAGGGCCCTACGAGCAGTACTTC CASGRSQGPYEQYF
TRBJ1-6 TRBV7-6 - - TGTGCCAGCAGCCCACTTAATTCACCCCTCCACTTT CASSPLNSPLHF
TRBJ2-7 TRBV9 TRBD2 many TGTGCCAGCAGCGTAGCGGGCGGGAGGGCCGGCGAGCAGTACTTC CASSVAGGRAGEQYF